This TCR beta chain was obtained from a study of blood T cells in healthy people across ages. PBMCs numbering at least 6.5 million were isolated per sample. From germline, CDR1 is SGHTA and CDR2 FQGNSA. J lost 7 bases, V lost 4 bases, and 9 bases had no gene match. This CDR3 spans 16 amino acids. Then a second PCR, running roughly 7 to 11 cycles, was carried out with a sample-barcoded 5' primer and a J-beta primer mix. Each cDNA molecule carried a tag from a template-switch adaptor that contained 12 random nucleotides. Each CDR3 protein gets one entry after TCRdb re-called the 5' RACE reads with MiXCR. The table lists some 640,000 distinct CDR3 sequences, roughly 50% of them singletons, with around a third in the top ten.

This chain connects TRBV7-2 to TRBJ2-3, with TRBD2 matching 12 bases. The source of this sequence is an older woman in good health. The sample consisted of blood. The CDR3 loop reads CASSSQGTSGFNTQYF. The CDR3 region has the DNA TGTGCCAGCAGCTCGCAAGGGACTAGCGGGTTTAATACGCAGTATTTT.